This entry lists 21 T cell receptor beta chains sequenced from one sample in a study of cytomegalovirus exposure and HLA in healthy donors. This PCR relied on a set of 60 Vbeta primers and 13 Jbeta primers. The method was immunoSEQ multiplex PCR; TCRdb's version includes in-frame clones alone and lacks a portion of them. The sample has more than 110,000 clones, around 85% seen once. Material for sequencing was PBMCs. The receptor set was obtained from a female donor in good health and CMV-seronegative.

V is TRBV5-1 and J is TRBJ2-7; 9 nucleotides agree with TRBD1. With 0 bases clipped from V and 5 bases from J, the junction kept 3 bases outside the gene matches. Germline values: CDR1 SGHRS, CDR2 YFSETQ. The CDR3 totals 14 residues. The CDR3 region is CASSLGGQGNEQYF. The CDR3 nucleotides are TGCGCCAGCAGCTTGGGGGGACAGGGAAACGAGCAGTACTTC.

The chain joins TRBV5-6 to TRBJ2-7; the match to TRBD1 covers 10 bases. CDR3 size: 16 residues. V shed 4 bases and J 9 bases; nucleotides not matched to a gene: 16. CDR1 is SGHDT and CDR2 is YYEEEE in the germline V gene. CDR3 coding DNA: TGTGCCAGCAGCCAATTGGCCGGGACAGGGGTGGTGGGGCAGTACTTC. This translates into CASSQLAGTGVVGQYF.

The chain combines TRBV19 with TRBJ1-1; 7 positions match TRBD1. Germline V gene sequence: CDR1 LNHDA, CDR2 SQIVND (reference sequence). The CDR3 consists of 14 residues. The trim removed 4 bases at V and 5 bases at J, leaving 7 bases unmatched. The CDR3 coding sequence is TGTGCCAGTAGTACCCGGACAGGCCGAACTGAAGCTTTCTTT. It specifies CASSTRTGRTEAFF.

The rearrangement uses TRBV7-6 and TRBJ2-1; a possible D gene is TRBD1 (5 bases). Per germline, CDR1 SGHVS and CDR2 FNYEAQ. The CDR3 is 12 residues long. V was clipped by 1 base and J by 8 bases, with 6 bases between them. CDR3 coding DNA: TGTGCCAGCAGCTTAGAGGGGTATGAGCAGTTCTTC. It is translated as CASSLEGYEQFF.

V gene TRBV29-1 combines with J gene TRBJ1-1, with 7 bases fitting TRBD1. The J segment lost 1 base and the V segment lost 4 bases, leaving 3 bases of the junction unmatched. This CDR3 is built from 13 residues. The germline CDR1 and CDR2 sequences are SQVTM and ANQGSEA. The CDR3 is CSVVRTGNTEAFF. Written as DNA, the CDR3 is TGCAGCGTTGTTAGGACAGGGAACACTGAAGCTTTCTTT.

The gene calls are TRBV6-6 and TRBJ1-5; D remains ambiguous. Trimming removed 7 bases from V and 6 bases from J, with 19 bases in between. This CDR3 spans 15 amino acids. Germline V lookup: CDR1 MNHNY, CDR2 SVGAGI (reference sequence). The CDR3 DNA reads as TGTGCCAGCACCTACGGGAGGGAAGAGGGTCAGCCCCAGCATTTT. This encodes CASTYGREEGQPQHF.

V is TRBV7-8 and J is TRBJ2-3; 11 nucleotides agree with TRBD1. With V trimmed by 1 base and J by 4 bases, 10 bases remained unmatched. The germline V gene encodes CDR1 SGHVS and CDR2 FQNEAQ. The CDR3 is 18 amino acids. The CDR3 DNA sequence: TGTGCCAGCAGCTTAGTCCATCCGGGACAGGGGGTTTCAGATACGCAGTATTTT. Translating it yields CASSLVHPGQGVSDTQYF.

As DNA, the CDR3 is TGTGCCAGTAGTGTCGGGACTAGCGGGAGCAACATTCAGTACTTC. It codes for CASSVGTSGSNIQYF. The chain employs TRBV19 and TRBJ2-4; TRBD2 aligns across 14 bases. The germline gives CDR1 LNHDA, CDR2 SQIVND (reference sequence). The CDR3 is 15 residues long. Losses at the gene ends were 5 bases for V and 7 bases for J; bases not matched to a gene: 4.

As DNA, the CDR3 is TGTGCCAGCTCACCCCTTGCTCGGACAGACACTGAAGCTTTCTTT. Its protein is CASSPLARTDTEAFF. This rearrangement joins TRBV18 to TRBJ1-1; maybe TRBD1 (6 bases). Germline V gene lookup returns CDR1 KGHSH and CDR2 LQKENI. The ends were cut back, 3 bases at V and 3 bases at J, with 14 bases in the middle. The CDR3 runs 15 residues.

The rearrangement links TRBV7-9 to TRBJ2-1; weak D call: TRBD2 (5 bases). The CDR3 totals 15 residues. The germline V gene encodes CDR1 SEHNR and CDR2 FQNEAQ (reference sequence). V lost 6 bases to trimming and J lost 7 bases, with 19 bases between them. As DNA, the CDR3 is TGTGCCAGCAGGAGTCTAGCTAACGGCCCTAATGAGCAGTTCTTC. It yields the protein CASRSLANGPNEQFF.

V gene TRBV15 combines with J gene TRBJ1-1; TRBD1 might be the D (6 bases). Trimming cost V 6 bases and J 8 bases, with 16 bases left between them. Germline lookup yields CDR1 LNHNV and CDR2 YYDKDF (reference sequence). The length of the CDR3 is 13 residues. In DNA form, the CDR3 reads TGTGCCACCAGTTTCAACAGGGAAGGGGAAGCTTTCTTT. This sequence encodes CATSFNREGEAFF.

This clone was seen only a few times. The rearrangement links TRBV10-1 to TRBJ2-1; D is unresolved. V was cut by 5 bases and J by 0 bases, with 8 bases left in between. This CDR3 spans 14 amino acids. The germline CDR1 and CDR2 sequences are WNHNN and SYGVQD (reference sequence). The CDR3 bases are TGCGCCAGCAGTAGCGTAAGCTCCTACAATGAGCAGTTCTTC. Translated: CASSSVSSYNEQFF.

The chain joins TRBV7-6 to TRBJ2-3; 8 nucleotides align to TRBD1. V dropped 5 bases and J dropped 1; count of bases not matched to a gene: 8. Germline V gives CDR1 SGHVS, CDR2 FNYEAQ. The CDR3 has 16 residues. CDR3 nucleotide sequence: TGTGCCAGCAGCCCCCGACAGGGGCCGCGCACAGATACGCAGTATTTT. This sequence encodes CASSPRQGPRTDTQYF.

The chain combines TRBV5-4 with TRBJ2-7; D is perhaps TRBD1 (6 bases). CDR1 and CDR2 (germline): SGHNT, YYREEE (reference sequence). The CDR3 loop spans 12 amino acids. The V gene lost 3 bases and the J gene lost 7 bases, with 11 bases spanning the gap. The CDR3 nucleotides are TGTGCCAGCAGCTCGGACAGAGGAGAGCAGTACTTC. Translated, it gives CASSSDRGEQYF.

The J gene is TRBJ2-2, the V gene TRBV10-3; 8 bases are shared with TRBD1. Losses at the gene ends were 6 bases for V and 3 bases for J; bases not matched to a gene: 6. CDR1 and CDR2 from the germline V gene are ENHRY and SYGVKD. CDR3 length equals 15 residues. CDR3 sequence (DNA): TGTGCCATCAGGCCGGGACAGGTTGACACCGGGGAGCTGTTTTTT. This encodes CAIRPGQVDTGELFF.

This chain uses TRBV28 with TRBJ1-6; 8 bases are shared with TRBD1. Trimming cost V 4 bases and J 9 bases; bases outside gene matches: 8. The CDR3 contains 15 residues. CDR1 is MDHEN, CDR2 SYDVKM, per germline. The CDR3 DNA reads TGTGCCAGCAGTTACGGACAGGGCTGGAGTTCACCCCTCCACTTT. Translated: CASSYGQGWSSPLHF.

The chain carries TRBV12-5 and TRBJ1-1, with a tentative D call TRBD1 (6 bases). The length of the CDR3 is 14 residues. The V end was cut by 2 bases, the J end by 8 bases, with 15 bases between. Germline V gene sequence: CDR1 LGHNT, CDR2 FRNRAP. CDR3 coding DNA: TGTGCTAGTGGTTTGTCAGGGGTGGCGAGAGAAGCTTTCTTT. It translates to CASGLSGVAREAFF.

The chain links TRBV10-3 to TRBJ1-5; a possible D gene is TRBD1 (5 bases). The CDR3 totals 17 residues. V lost 3 bases and J 2 bases, leaving 17 bases between the germline ends. CDR1 is ENHRY, CDR2 SYGVKD, per germline. The CDR3 DNA is TGTGCCATCAGTGAATGGTCCGTGCCAGGGCGCAATCAGCCCCAGCATTTT. Translating it yields CAISEWSVPGRNQPQHF.

As regards this clone: Here the CDR3 omits its conserved ending phenylalanine or tryptophan, so a read error is the likely source. The CDR3 is CSAPGQGHTDTQYV. The CDR3 DNA follows: TGCAGCGCCCCGGGACAGGGGCACACAGATACGCAGTATGTT. The rearrangement joins TRBV29-1 to TRBJ2-3; TRBD1 matches 10 bases. Germline V gene lookup returns CDR1 SQVTM and CDR2 ANQGSEA. Trimming cost V 7 bases and J 2 bases; bases outside gene matches: 6. CDR3 length equals 14 residues.

This clone was recorded a few times. This rearrangement joins TRBV7-7 to TRBJ2-5; D may be TRBD2 (5 bases). Trimming removed 1 base at V and 2 bases at J, with 5 bases between. The CDR3 is 13 amino acids. Germline CDR1 reads SSHAT; CDR2 reads FNYEAQ (reference sequence). The chain's CDR3 is CASSLGRQETQYF. The CDR3, as DNA: TGTGCCAGCAGCTTAGGGAGGCAAGAGACCCAGTACTTC.

The genes are TRBV5-1 and TRBJ2-5, with D tentatively TRBD1 (6 bases). The CDR3 runs 15 residues. The germline CDR1 and CDR2 sequences are SGHRS and YFSETQ. V was cut by 4 bases and J by 5 bases, with 18 bases left in between. This chain's CDR3 is CASSATGTPWETQYF. CDR3 bases: TGCGCCAGCAGCGCAACAGGGACCCCGTGGGAGACCCAGTACTTC. Using reference TRBV5-1 and TRBJ2-5 for the parts outside the CDR3, the full variable domain is KAGVTQTPRYLIKTRGQQVTLSCSPISGHRSVSWYQQTPGQGLQFLFEYFSETQRNKGNFPGRFSGRQFSNSRSEMNVSTLELGDSALYLCASSATGTPWETQYFGPGTRLLVL.